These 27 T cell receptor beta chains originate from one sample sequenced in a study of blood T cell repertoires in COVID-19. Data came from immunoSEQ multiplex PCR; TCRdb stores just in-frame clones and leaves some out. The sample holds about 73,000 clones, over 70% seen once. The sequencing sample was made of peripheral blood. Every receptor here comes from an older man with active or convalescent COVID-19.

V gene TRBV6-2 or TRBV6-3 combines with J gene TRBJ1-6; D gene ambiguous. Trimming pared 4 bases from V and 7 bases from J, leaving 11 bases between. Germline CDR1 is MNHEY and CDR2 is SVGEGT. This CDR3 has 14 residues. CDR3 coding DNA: TGTGCCAGCAGTTGGGAGACCTCCAATTCACCCCTCCACTTT. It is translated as CASSWETSNSPLHF.

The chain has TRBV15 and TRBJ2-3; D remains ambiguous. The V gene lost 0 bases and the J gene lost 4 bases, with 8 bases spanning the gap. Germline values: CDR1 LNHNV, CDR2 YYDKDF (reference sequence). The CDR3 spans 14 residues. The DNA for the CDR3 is TGTGCCACCAGCAGAGATCTGGCCTCAGATACGCAGTATTTT. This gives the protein CATSRDLASDTQYF.

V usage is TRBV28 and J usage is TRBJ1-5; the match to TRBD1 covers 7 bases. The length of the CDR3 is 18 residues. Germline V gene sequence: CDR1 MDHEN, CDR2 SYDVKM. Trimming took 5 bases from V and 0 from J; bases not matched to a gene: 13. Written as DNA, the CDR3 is TGTGCCAGCAGTCCCTGGGACAGTATGGCCTATAGCAATCAGCCCCAGCATTTT. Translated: CASSPWDSMAYSNQPQHF.

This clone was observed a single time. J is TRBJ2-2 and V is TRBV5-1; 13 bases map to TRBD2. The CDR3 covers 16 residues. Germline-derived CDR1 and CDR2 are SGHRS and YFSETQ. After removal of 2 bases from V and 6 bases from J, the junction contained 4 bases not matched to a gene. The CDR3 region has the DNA TGCGCCAGCAGCTTACTAGCGGGGGGGCCACCCGGGGAGCTGTTTTTT. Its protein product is CASSLLAGGPPGELFF.

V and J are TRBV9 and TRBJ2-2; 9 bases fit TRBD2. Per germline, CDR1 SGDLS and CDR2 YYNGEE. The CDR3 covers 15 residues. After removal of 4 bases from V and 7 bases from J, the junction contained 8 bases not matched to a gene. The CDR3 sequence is CASSPGPAGGGELFF. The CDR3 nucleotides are TGTGCCAGCAGCCCTGGCCCAGCGGGGGGCGGGGAGCTGTTTTTT.

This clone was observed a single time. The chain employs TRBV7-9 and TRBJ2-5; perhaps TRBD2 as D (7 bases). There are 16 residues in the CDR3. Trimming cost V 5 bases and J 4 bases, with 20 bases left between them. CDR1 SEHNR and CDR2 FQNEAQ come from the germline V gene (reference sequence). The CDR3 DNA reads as TGTGCCAGCAGCCTCCAGTTAGGGGGGGGGCGAGAGACCCAGTACTTC. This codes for CASSLQLGGGRETQYF. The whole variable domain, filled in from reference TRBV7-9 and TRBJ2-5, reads DTGVSQNPRHKITKRGQNVTFRCDPISEHNRLYWYRQTLGQGPEFLTYFQNEAQLEKSRLLSDRFSAERPKGSFSTLEIQRTEQGDSAMYLCASSLQLGGGRETQYFGPGTRLLVL.

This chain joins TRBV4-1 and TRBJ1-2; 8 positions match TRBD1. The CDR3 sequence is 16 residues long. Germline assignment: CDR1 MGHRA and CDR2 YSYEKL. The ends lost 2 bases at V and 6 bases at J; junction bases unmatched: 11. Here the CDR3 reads CASSQFSDRVFHGYTF. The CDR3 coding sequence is TGCGCCAGCAGCCAATTTTCGGACAGGGTGTTCCATGGCTACACCTTC.

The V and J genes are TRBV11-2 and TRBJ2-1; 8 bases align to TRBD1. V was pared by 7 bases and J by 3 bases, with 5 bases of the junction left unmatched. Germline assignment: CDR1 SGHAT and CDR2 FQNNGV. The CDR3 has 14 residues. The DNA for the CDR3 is TGTGCCAGCAACTATGGGACAGGCTACAATGAGCAGTTCTTC. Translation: CASNYGTGYNEQFF.

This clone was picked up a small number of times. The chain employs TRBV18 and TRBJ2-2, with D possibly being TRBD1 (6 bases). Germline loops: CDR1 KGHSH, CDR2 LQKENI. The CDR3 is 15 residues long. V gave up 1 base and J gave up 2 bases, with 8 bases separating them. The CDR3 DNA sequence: TGTGCCAGCTCACCACTGGGACACAACACCGGGGAGCTGTTTTTT. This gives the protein CASSPLGHNTGELFF. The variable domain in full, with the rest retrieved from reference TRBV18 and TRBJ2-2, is NAGVMQNPRHLVRRRGQEARLRCSPMKGHSHVYWYRQLPEEGLKFMVYLQKENIIDESGMPKERFSAEFPKEGPSILRIQQVVRGDSAAYFCASSPLGHNTGELFFGEGSRLTVL.

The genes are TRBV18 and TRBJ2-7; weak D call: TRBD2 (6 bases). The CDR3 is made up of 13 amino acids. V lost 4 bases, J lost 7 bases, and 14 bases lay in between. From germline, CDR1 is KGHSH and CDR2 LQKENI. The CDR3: CASSLLGGDEQYF. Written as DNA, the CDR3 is TGTGCCAGCTCACTGCTCGGGGGAGATGAGCAGTACTTC.

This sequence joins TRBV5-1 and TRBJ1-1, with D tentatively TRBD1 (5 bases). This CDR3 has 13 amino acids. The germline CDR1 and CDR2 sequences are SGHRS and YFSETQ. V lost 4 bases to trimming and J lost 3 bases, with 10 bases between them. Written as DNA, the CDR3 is TGCGCCAGCAGCGTAAGGGGTCACACTGAAGCTTTCTTT. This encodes CASSVRGHTEAFF.

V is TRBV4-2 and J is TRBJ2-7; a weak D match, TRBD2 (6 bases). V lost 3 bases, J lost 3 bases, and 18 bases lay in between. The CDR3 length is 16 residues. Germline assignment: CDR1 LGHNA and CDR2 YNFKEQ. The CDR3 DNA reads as TGTGCCAGCAGCCAGGAGGGACGGCTGCTGAGCTACGAGCAGTACTTC. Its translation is CASSQEGRLLSYEQYF.

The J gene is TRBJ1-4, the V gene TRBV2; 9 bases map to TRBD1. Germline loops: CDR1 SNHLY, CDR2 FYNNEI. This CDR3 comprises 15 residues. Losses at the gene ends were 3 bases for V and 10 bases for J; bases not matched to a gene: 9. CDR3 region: CASSDTGGAPAKLFF. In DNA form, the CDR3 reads TGTGCCAGCAGTGATACAGGGGGCGCCCCGGCAAAACTGTTTTTT.

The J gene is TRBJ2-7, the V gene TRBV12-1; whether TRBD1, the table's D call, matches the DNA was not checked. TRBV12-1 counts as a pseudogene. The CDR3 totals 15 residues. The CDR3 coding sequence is TGTGCCAGCAGCTTTGGGACAGAAAGGCCTGGCGAGCAGTACTTC. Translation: CASSFGTERPGEQYF.

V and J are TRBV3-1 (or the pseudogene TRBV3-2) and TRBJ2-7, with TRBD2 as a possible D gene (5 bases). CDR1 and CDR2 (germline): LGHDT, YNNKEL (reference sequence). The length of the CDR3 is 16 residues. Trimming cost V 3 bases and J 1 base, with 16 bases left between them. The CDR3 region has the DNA TGTGCCAGCAGCCAGTTTCGGAGGACTCCATCCTACGAGCAGTACTTC. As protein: CASSQFRRTPSYEQYF.

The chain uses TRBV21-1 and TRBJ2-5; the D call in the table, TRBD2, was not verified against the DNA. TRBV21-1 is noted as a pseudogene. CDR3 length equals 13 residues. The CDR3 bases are TGTGCCAGCAGCAACGGGGGGCTGGAGACCCAGTACTTC. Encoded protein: CASSNGGLETQYF.

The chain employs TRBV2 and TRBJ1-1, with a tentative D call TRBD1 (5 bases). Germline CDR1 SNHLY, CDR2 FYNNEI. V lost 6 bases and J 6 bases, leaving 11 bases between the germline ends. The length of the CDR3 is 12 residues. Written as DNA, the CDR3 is TGTGCCAGCAGCGAGTCAGGGTCTGAAGCTTTCTTT. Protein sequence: CASSESGSEAFF.

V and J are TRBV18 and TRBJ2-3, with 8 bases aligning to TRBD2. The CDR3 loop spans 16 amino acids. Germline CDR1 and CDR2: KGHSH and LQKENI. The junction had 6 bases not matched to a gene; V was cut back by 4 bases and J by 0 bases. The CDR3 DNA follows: TGTGCCAGCTCACGTACTAGCGGCACTAGCACAGATACGCAGTATTTT. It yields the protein CASSRTSGTSTDTQYF.

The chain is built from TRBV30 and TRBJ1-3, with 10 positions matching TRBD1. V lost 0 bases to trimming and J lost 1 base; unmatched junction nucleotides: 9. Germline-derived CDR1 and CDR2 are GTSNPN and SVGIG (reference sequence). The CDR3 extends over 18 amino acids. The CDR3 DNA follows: TGTGCCTGGAGTGTACCATGGGGGACAGGGGTTTCTGGAAACACCATATATTTT. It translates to CAWSVPWGTGVSGNTIYF.

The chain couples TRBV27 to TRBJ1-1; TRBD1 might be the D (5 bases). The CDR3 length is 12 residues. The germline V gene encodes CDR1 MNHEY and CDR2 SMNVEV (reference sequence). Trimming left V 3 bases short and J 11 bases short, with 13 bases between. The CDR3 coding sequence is TGTGCCAGCAGTTTGGTGGGGGGAATGGCTTTCTTT. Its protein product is CASSLVGGMAFF.

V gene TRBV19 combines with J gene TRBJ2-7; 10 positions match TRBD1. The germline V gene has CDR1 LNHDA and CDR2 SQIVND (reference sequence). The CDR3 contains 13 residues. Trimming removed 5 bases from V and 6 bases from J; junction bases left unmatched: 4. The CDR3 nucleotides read TGTGCCAGTAGTGACAGGGGGCCCGGCGAGCAGTACTTC. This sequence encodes CASSDRGPGEQYF.

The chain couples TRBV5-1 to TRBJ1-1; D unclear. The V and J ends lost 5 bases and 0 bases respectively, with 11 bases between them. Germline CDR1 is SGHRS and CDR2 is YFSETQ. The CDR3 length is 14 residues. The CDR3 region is CASSQQLMNTEAFF. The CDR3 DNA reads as TGCGCCAGCAGTCAACAGCTTATGAACACTGAAGCTTTCTTT.

The CDR3: CSVPGDYEQFF. The CDR3 DNA is TGCAGCGTCCCGGGGGACTATGAGCAGTTCTTC. J is TRBJ2-1 and V is TRBV29-1, with TRBD2 as a possible D gene (6 bases). Per germline, CDR1 SQVTM and CDR2 ANQGSEA. The CDR3 is made up of 11 amino acids. V lost 6 bases and J 8 bases, leaving 11 bases between the germline ends.

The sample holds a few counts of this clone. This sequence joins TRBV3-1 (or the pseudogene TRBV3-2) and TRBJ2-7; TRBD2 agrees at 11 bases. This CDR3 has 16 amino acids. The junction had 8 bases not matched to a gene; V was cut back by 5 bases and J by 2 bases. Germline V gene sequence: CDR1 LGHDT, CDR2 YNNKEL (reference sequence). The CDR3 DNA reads TGTGCCAGCAGCGCCAGACTAGCGGGAAGGCCCTACGAGCAGTACTTC. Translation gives CASSARLAGRPYEQYF.

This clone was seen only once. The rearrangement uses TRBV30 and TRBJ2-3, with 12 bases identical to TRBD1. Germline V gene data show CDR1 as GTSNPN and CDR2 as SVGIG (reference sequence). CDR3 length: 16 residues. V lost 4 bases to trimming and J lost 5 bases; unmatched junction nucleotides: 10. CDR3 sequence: CAWTYGGQGAKDTQYF. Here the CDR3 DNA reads TGTGCCTGGACTTACGGGGGACAGGGGGCGAAAGATACGCAGTATTTT.

The CDR3 DNA reads TGTGCCAGCAGTCCAGGGGGGTTTGAAAAACTGTTTTTT. Translation gives CASSPGGFEKLFF. The chain employs TRBV6-5 and TRBJ1-4, with 7 bases that match TRBD1. The CDR3 loop spans 13 amino acids. V gave up 5 bases and J gave up 7 bases; unmatched junction bases: 4. CDR1 and CDR2 from the germline V gene are MNHEY and SVGAGI.

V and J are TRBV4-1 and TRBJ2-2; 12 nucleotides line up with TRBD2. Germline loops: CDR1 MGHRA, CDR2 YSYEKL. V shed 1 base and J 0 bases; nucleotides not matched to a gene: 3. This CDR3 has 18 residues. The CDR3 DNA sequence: TGCGCCAGCAGCCAAGGACTAGCGGGGGCCGCGAACACCGGGGAGCTGTTTTTT. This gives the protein CASSQGLAGAANTGELFF.